This TCR beta chain was profiled in a study of early T cells in non-severe SARS-CoV-2 infection (dated by TCRdb to about 2021). Context from the whole study: TCR sequencing used bulk RNA from unsorted whole blood, so alpha and beta chains could not be paired. Study-wide findings and limitations: VDJdb matching was skewed toward anti-spike CD8 responses and likely underestimated virus-specific expansions by missing private and CD4 specificities.

This clonotype was found many times. The antigen this receptor binds is unknown. One base away there is no much larger clone; base qualities are not given. The study was a case-control design nested within a healthcare worker cohort in London, UK, with weekly nasopharyngeal swab PCR tests and blood sampling. Healthcare workers were recruited between 23 and 31 March 2020, during the week of the UK lockdown, and were followed weekly for up to roughly 16 weeks. From its cysteine to its phenylalanine, the CDR3 spans 16 amino acids. Here the CDR3 DNA is all that survives: 48 bases in frame from base 1. The V and J ends are trimmed by 0 bases and 4 bases, leaving 14 bases between them. Via the germline V gene, CDR1 is SGHRS and CDR2 YFSETQ. Library preparation used 5' RACE. Sequencing used a NextSeq 500. Unique molecular identifiers were attached to individual cDNA molecules in the TCR library protocol so that sequencing error and PCR bias could be corrected. TCR alpha and beta chains were both sequenced, and the abundances of alpha and beta sequences in each sample were closely correlated with each other. In the source study's methods: Decombinator V4 was used to annotate TCR sequences for V gene, J gene and CDR3. Expanded TCRs were defined as changing significantly between any two time points under a Poisson model with p below 0.0001. TCR abundances were normalised to the total number of TCRs sequenced in each sample and reported as counts per million. MAIT TCRs were defined by TRAV1-2 paired with TRAJ12, TRAJ20 or TRAJ33, and iNKT TCRs by TRAV10 paired with TRAJ18. VDJdb, accessed 1 November 2021, was searched for CMV, EBV and SARS-CoV-2 annotated TCRs, with TCRs annotated for multiple antigens excluded. Through fastp at Q25 and MiXCR, TCRdb rebuilt clones from the public reads, retaining in-frame beta chains. Every CDR3 protein is listed once, alongside the most common genes and DNA of its rows. TCRdb, not the original authors, processed these V and J calls. The sample table contains approximately 71,000 distinct CDR3 sequences; only one count was recorded for 11% of them. In total, the top ten clones hold around 6.4% of the sample.

This chain joins TRBV5-1 to TRBJ2-1; a tentative D call is TRBD2 (6 bases match). The sequencing sample was made of whole blood. This receptor was taken from an adult who was a healthcare worker with PCR-confirmed SARS-CoV-2 infection or an uninfected control (not recorded which). The nucleotide sequence reads TGCGCCAGCAGCTTGGTAGCCGGGACTCTTTACAATGAGCAGTTCTTC. It translates as CASSLVAGTLYNEQFF.